The rows below give T cell receptor beta chains drawn from one sample of a study of OX40 agonist ivuxolimab in advanced cancers. This table comes from immunoSEQ multiplex PCR, and its TCRdb copy is limited to in-frame clones, with some not included. This table holds about 78,000 clones, around 94% found once. The source material was CD4+ or CD8+ T cells sorted from blood, sampled in a trial of the OX40 agonist ivuxolimab. The receptors derive from an adult with an advanced solid tumor such as melanoma, head and neck, liver or kidney cancer. The CDR3 runs from the conserved cysteine through the conserved F or W. The D gene is left open where the match is weak. Only part of the rows carry a size: once, few, many, or a class if the clone is expanded.

D	V	length	J	size	DNA	CDR3
.	TRBV7-9	15	TRBJ2-2	.	TGTGCCAGCAGCTTACGGTTTAGTGACACCGGGGAGCTGTTTTTT	CASSLRFSDTGELFF
.	TRBV11-2	14	TRBJ2-2	.	TGTGCCAGCAGCATGACAGGTCTTTTCGGGGAGCTGTTTTTT	CASSMTGLFGELFF
TRBD1	TRBV19	16	TRBJ1-5	.	TGTGCCAGTAGTATCTTAGGGACAGCGGGCAATCAGCCCCAGCATTTT	CASSILGTAGNQPQHF
.	TRBV4-2	16	TRBJ2-7	.	TGTGCCAGCAGCCAAAACCCACAAGGAGGATCCTACGAGCAGTACTTC	CASSQNPQGGSYEQYF
.	TRBV19	14	TRBJ1-2	.	TGTGCCAGTAGTACCCGAAACGTGGGGTATGGCTACACCTTC	CASSTRNVGYGYTF
.	TRBV2	13	TRBJ2-1	.	TGTGCCAGCAAACTAGGGGCCGGCGTGGAGCAGTTCTTC	CASKLGAGVEQFF
.	TRBV4-1	17	TRBJ2-6	.	TGCGCCAGCAGGGAGGACGGGGGTTCGGGCGGGGCCAACGTCCTGACTTTC	CASREDGGSGGANVLTF
.	TRBV28	12	TRBJ2-7	.	TGTGCCAGCAGTCCGGGTTTGGACGAGCAGTACTTC	CASSPGLDEQYF
TRBD2	TRBV15	14	TRBJ2-3	.	TGTGCCACCAGCAGGGGGGGGTTTGGGAGTACGCAGTATTTT	CATSRGGFGSTQYF
.	TRBV9	14	TRBJ1-1	.	TGTGCCAGCAGCGTAGGCTCCGAAAACACTGAAGCTTTCTTT	CASSVGSENTEAFF
TRBD2	TRBV5-1	14	TRBJ2-3	.	TGCGCCAGCAGCTCCCTAGCGGTCACAGATACGCAGTATTTT	CASSSLAVTDTQYF
TRBD2	TRBV5-6	15	TRBJ2-2	once	TGTGCCAGCAGCTTGAGCGGGGGCCCCCCCGGGGAGCTGTTTTTT	CASSLSGGPPGELFF
.	TRBV11-2	17	TRBJ1-1	.	TGTGCCAGCGCCCCTAGAGATAAGGGGGGTTCGAACACTGAAGCTTTCTTT	CASAPRDKGGSNTEAFF
.	TRBV10-1	12	TRBJ2-4	.	TGCGCCAGCAGTGTAGGGTTGGACATTCAGTACTTC	CASSVGLDIQYF
.	TRBV5-1	15	TRBJ2-3	.	TGCGCCAGCAGCCCGTTAGATGGGAAGAGAGATACGCAGTATTTT	CASSPLDGKRDTQYF
.	TRBV30	13	TRBJ1-6	.	TGTGCCGTCCGGACAGAGTATAATTCACCCCTCCACTTT	CAVRTEYNSPLHF
.	TRBV19	14	TRBJ1-1	once	TGTGCCAGTAGTATTACGGCCAGCAACACTGAAGCTTTCTTT	CASSITASNTEAFF
.	TRBV2	13	TRBJ2-7	.	TGTGCCAGCAGTTGGACTGTCTCCTACGAGCAGTACTTC	CASSWTVSYEQYF
TRBD2	TRBV28	16	TRBJ2-5	.	TGTGCCAGCAGTTTCGTCCTAGCGGGTGCCCAAGAGACCCAGTACTTC	CASSFVLAGAQETQYF
.	TRBV2	13	TRBJ1-1	.	TGTGCCAGCGAATCCGAGGGAAACACTGAAGCTTTCTTT	CASESEGNTEAFF
TRBD2	TRBV9	15	TRBJ2-1	few	TGTGCCAGCAGCGTGGGGCGGGGGTCCTACAATGAGCAGTTCTTC	CASSVGRGSYNEQFF
.	TRBV6-6	13	TRBJ2-3	.	TGTGCCAGCAACCTTAGGAGCACAGATACGCAGTATTTT	CASNLRSTDTQYF
.	TRBV11-3	13	TRBJ2-3	.	TGTGCCAGCAGCTCTTCTGTGATGGATACGCAGTATTTT	CASSSSVMDTQYF
.	TRBV13	18	TRBJ1-6	.	TGTGCCAGCAGCCCTCGGACATCTCCTTACTCCTATAATTCACCCCTCCACTTT	CASSPRTSPYSYNSPLHF
.	TRBV7-9	14	TRBJ1-5	.	TGTGCCAGCAGCTTACAGGGTAGCAATCAGCCCCAGCATTTT	CASSLQGSNQPQHF
.	TRBV7-9	17	TRBJ1-4	once	TGTGCCAGCAGCTTAGCTCGCGGGGTCGGAACTAATGAAAAACTGTTTTTT	CASSLARGVGTNEKLFF
.	TRBV7-2	16	TRBJ2-3	.	TGTGCCAGCAGTTCACCCCGGGAACCAGTCACAGATACGCAGTATTTT	CASSSPREPVTDTQYF
.	TRBV28	13	TRBJ1-3	.	TGTGCCAGCAGTTTGTGGTTAGGAAACACCATATATTTT	CASSLWLGNTIYF
TRBD1	TRBV7-2	15	TRBJ2-2	.	TGTGCCAGCAGCGAAGGACAGGGTTGGACCGGGGAGCTGTTTTTT	CASSEGQGWTGELFF
.	TRBV18	13	TRBJ2-7	.	TGTGCCAGCTCACCACAGGAAGGGCGCGAGCAGTACTTC	CASSPQEGREQYF
.	TRBV4-2	15	TRBJ2-3	few	TGTGCCAGCAGCCTCACCGGGGGAATCGCAGATACGCAGTATTTT	CASSLTGGIADTQYF
TRBD1	TRBV5-6	13	TRBJ2-7	.	TGTGCCAGCAGCCACGGGACAGGGGACGAGCAGTACTTC	CASSHGTGDEQYF
.	TRBV11-2	14	TRBJ1-3	.	TGTGCCAGCAGCTTAGTCGAGGGTTCGGACACCATATATTTT	CASSLVEGSDTIYF
.	TRBV7-7	12	TRBJ2-1	.	TGTGCTAGCAGGGTAAGAGGGGATGAGCAGTTCTTC	CASRVRGDEQFF
.	TRBV6-6	16	TRBJ2-3	.	TGTGCCAGCAGTTACCTGGGACCTATCCGGGCAGATACGCAGTATTTT	CASSYLGPIRADTQYF
.	TRBV5-1	13	TRBJ2-5	.	TGCGCCAGCAGCTTGGCCCAGGAGGAGACCCAGTACTTC	CASSLAQEETQYF
.	TRBV2	13	TRBJ2-2	.	TGTGCCAGCAGGGCCCCGGACGTCGGGGAGCTGTTTTTT	CASRAPDVGELFF
TRBD1	TRBV28	15	TRBJ1-4	.	TGTGCCAGCCGTAAGCCGCGGGACAGGGGAGAAAAACTGTTTTTT	CASRKPRDRGEKLFF
.	TRBV29-1	12	TRBJ2-3	.	TGCAGCGTTGTGTTAATTACAGATACGCAGTATTTT	CSVVLITDTQYF
.	TRBV4-2	17	TRBJ1-4	.	TGTGCCAGCAGCCAAGGTTGGGCAGGGACAACTAATGAAAAACTGTTTTTT	CASSQGWAGTTNEKLFF
.	TRBV28	12	TRBJ1-5	.	TGTGCCAGCAGTTTAGAGAATCAGCCCCAGCATTTT	CASSLENQPQHF
.	TRBV7-8	17	TRBJ1-5	.	TGTGCCAGCAGCTTAGCGGGTGGGACTTCCGGGGATCAGCCCCAGCATTTT	CASSLAGGTSGDQPQHF
.	TRBV2	15	TRBJ1-2	.	TGTGCCAGCAGCTCTGGGAAGACATCGGGGGGGGGCTACACCTTC	CASSSGKTSGGGYTF
.	TRBV6-5	13	TRBJ1-4	.	TGTGCCAGCAAGGGCAGGCTAATGAGAAAACTGTTTTTT	CASKGRLMRKLFF
.	TRBV6-6	10	TRBJ1-4	.	TGTGCCAGCAAGGGGGAAAAACTGTTTTTT	CASKGEKLFF
TRBD1	TRBV5-1	15	TRBJ1-4	.	TGCGCCAGCAGCCCTGGGACAGTACTTAATGAAAAACTGTTTTTT	CASSPGTVLNEKLFF
.	TRBV7-2	14	TRBJ2-2	.	TGTGCCAGCAGCTTGGGAGCACGCACCGGGGAGCTGTTTTTT	CASSLGARTGELFF
.	TRBV27	11	TRBJ2-3	.	TGTGCCAGCACCCGTGGAGATACGCAGTATTTT	CASTRGDTQYF
.	TRBV5-1	14	TRBJ2-3	.	TGCGCCAGCAGCTTGGACAGGAACACAGATACGCAGTATTTT	CASSLDRNTDTQYF